A single sample is the source of the 6 T cell receptor beta chains below, sequenced in a study of T cells in women clearing cervical HPV infection. Clones were sequenced by immunoSEQ multiplex PCR, and TCRdb holds only the in-frame ones, with some missing. Reported are around 19,000 clones; the ten largest clones contain under 8.5%. Sequenced: blood buffy coat. The origin of the receptors is a woman between 18 and 69 years old with a cervical HPV16 infection that either progressed to CIN3+ or cleared (not recorded which).

Note on this clone: One junction end does not reproduce the germline sequence, and a read error may be involved. The read terminates 3 residues ahead of where the CDR3 ends, so the germline J gene completes it. The chain combines TRBV4-2 with TRBJ1-1, with a weak D call TRBD1 (5 bases). CDR1 is LGHNA and CDR2 is YNFKEQ in the germline V gene. This CDR3 is 15 amino acids long. CDR3 bases read: TGCGCCAGCAGCCAAGATCGGCAGGGGAACACTGAA. It specifies CASSQDRQGNTE. The entire CDR3 sequence reads CASSQDRQGNTEAFF.

Remarks on this clone: The read comes to an end 3 residues before the CDR3 does, leaving the germline J gene to fill in the end. The rearrangement links TRBV20-1 to TRBJ1-1; 7 bases line up with TRBD1. CDR1 and CDR2 (germline): DFQATT, SNEGSKA (reference sequence). This CDR3 is built from 11 residues. The CDR3 sequence: CSAIQGERAFF. CDR3 bases read: TGCAGTGCTATCCAGGGGGAGCGA.

On this clone itself: The CDR3 end lies 3 residues beyond the end of the read and is filled in from the germline J gene. The rearrangement uses TRBV14 and TRBJ2-7; 15 bases align to TRBD2. The germline V gene has CDR1 SGHDN and CDR2 FVKESK. The CDR3 sequence is 17 residues long. Trimming cost V 4 bases and J 2 bases; bases outside gene matches: 6. Incomplete CDR3 DNA: TGTGCCAGCAGCCCGGGACTAGCGGGAGGAGGAACCTACGAG. This translates into CASSPGLAGGGTYE. The entire CDR3 sequence reads CASSPGLAGGGTYEQYF.

Comments on this clone: The read stops 3 residues short of the end of the CDR3; the missing end is completed from the germline J gene. The rearrangement links TRBV6-2 or TRBV6-3 to TRBJ1-2; no clear D. Germline values: CDR1 MNHEY, CDR2 SVGEGT. The CDR3 length is 15 residues. Incomplete CDR3 DNA: TGTGCCATAAGACTAGCGGGAGACTACTACAATGAC. Its translation: CAIRLAGDYYND. The CDR3, in full, reads CAIRLAGDYYNDYTF.

With regard to this clone: Sequencing ends 3 residues short of the CDR3 end; the germline J gene provides the rest. The rearrangement uses TRBV7-8 and TRBJ2-4, with 7 bases lining up with TRBD1. Germline CDR1 reads SGHVS; CDR2 reads FQNEAQ. This CDR3 has 13 amino acids. CDR3 DNA (partial): TGTGCCAGCAGCCCCGACAGGGTCCATGGT. Translated, it gives CASSPDRVHG. Given in full, the CDR3 is CASSPDRVHGQYF.

Points on this clone: The CDR3 end lies 3 residues beyond the end of the read and is filled in from the germline J gene. This chain links TRBV19 with TRBJ2-3; TRBD1 matches at 8 bases. There are 16 residues in the CDR3. The V gene end was trimmed by 5 bases and the J gene end by 4 bases; junction bases not matched to a gene: 11. Germline V lookup: CDR1 LNHDA, CDR2 SQIVND (reference sequence). The CDR3 loop reads CASSLSGGKIPDTQYF. CDR3 DNA (partial): TGTGCCAGTAGTTTATCAGGGGGCAAAATCCCAGATACG.